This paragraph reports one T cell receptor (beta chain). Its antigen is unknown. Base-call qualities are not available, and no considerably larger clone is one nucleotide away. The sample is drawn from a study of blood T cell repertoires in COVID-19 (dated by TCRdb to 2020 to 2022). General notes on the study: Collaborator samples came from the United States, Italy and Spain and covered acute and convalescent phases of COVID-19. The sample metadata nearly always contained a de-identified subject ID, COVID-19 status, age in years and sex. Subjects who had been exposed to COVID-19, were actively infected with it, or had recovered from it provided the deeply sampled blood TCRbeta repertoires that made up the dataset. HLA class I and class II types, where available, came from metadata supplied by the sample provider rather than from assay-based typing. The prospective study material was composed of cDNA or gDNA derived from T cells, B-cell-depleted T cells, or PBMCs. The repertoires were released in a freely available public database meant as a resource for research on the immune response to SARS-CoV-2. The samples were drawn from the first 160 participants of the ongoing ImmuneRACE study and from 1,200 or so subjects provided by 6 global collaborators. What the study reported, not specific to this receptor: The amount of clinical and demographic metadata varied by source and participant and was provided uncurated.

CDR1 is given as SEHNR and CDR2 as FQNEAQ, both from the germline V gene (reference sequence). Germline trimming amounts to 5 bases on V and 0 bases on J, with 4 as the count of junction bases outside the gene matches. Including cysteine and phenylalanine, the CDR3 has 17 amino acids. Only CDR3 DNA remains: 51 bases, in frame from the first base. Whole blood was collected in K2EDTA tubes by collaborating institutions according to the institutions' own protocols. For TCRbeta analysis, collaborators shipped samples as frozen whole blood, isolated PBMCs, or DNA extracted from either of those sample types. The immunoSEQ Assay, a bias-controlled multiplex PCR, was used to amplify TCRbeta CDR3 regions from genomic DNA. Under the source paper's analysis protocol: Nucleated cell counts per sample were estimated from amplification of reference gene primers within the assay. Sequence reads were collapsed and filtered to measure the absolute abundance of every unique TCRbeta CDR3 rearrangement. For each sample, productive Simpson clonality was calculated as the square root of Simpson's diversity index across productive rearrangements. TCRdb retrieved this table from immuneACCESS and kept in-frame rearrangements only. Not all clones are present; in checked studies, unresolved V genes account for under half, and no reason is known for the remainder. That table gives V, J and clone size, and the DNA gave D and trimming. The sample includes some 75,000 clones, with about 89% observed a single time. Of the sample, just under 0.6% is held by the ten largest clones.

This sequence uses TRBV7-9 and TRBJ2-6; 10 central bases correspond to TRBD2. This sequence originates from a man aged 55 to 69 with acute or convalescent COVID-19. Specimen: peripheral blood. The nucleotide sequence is TGTGCCAGCAGCCTAAGCGGGAGGGCCTCTGGGGCCAACGTCCTGACTTTC. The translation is CASSLSGRASGANVLTF.